This T cell receptor (beta chain) was obtained from a study of T cells after yellow fever vaccination. Overall study findings and caveats: A weaker but faster secondary response was observed, peaking on day 5 versus 15. Clonotypes found in both CD4 and CD8 compartments made up a small share. Subsequent booster samples again held most clones from primary vaccination (less than 98% CD4, 85% to 90% CD8). Contaminants from the bulk population, in the form of abundant clonotypes, could be found in FACS-sorted repertoires.

The CDR3 contains 11 residues. Trimming took 2 bases from V and 2 from J, leaving 1 base between them. Per germline, CDR1 MNHEY and CDR2 SVGAGI. This clonotype was counted only a few times. Its antigen remains unknown. TCRdb re-called the 5' RACE reads through MiXCR, storing one row per CDR3 protein. The sample carries 350,000 to 450,000 distinct CDR3 sequences, around 20% recorded once. The gene calls are TRBV6-5 and TRBJ2-7; no clear D gene. The material sequenced was PBMCs, taken before the yellow fever booster vaccination. This sequence originates from a man younger than 30 who received the YFV17D yellow fever vaccine. The CDR3 spells CASSYPYEQYV. The CDR3 region has the DNA TGTGCCAGCAGTTACCCCTACGAGCAGTACGTC.